This TCR beta chain was captured by sequencing in a study of cytomegalovirus exposure and HLA in healthy donors. The PCR was carried out with 60 Vbeta primers and 13 Jbeta primers. TCRdb's copy holds only in-frame clones and misses some; the assay was immunoSEQ multiplex PCR. The sample contains a few hundred thousand clones, approximately 90% of which appear only once. Study findings and constraints: The authors listed over 150 TCR beta chains as cytomegalovirus-associated.

About this clone itself: Its specificity is not known.

The V end was cut by 3 bases, the J end by 6 bases, with 18 bases between. Per the germline V gene, CDR1 is KGHSH and CDR2 is LQKENI. The CDR3 has 16 residues. The sequence derives from a woman under 30 in good health and CMV-seronegative. The chain has TRBV18 and TRBJ1-5, with a weak D call TRBD1 (6 bases). Sequenced input: PBMCs. CDR3 in amino acids: CASSPQPPGAGQPQHF. In nucleotides, the CDR3 is TGTGCCAGCTCACCTCAGCCGCCAGGGGCGGGTCAGCCCCAGCATTTT.